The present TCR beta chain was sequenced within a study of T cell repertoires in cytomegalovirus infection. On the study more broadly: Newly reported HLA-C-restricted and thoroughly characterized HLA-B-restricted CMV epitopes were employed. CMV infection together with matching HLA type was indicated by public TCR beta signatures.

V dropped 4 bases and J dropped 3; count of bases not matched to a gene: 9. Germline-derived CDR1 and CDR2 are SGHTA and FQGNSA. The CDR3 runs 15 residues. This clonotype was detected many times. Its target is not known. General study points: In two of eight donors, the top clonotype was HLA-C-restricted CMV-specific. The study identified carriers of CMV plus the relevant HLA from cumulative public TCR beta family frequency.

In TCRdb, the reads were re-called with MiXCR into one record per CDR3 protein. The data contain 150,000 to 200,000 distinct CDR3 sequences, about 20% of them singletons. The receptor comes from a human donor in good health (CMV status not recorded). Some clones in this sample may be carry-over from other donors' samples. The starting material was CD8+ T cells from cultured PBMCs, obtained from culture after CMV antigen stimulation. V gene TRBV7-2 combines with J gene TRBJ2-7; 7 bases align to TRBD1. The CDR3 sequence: CASSWEQGTYYEQYF. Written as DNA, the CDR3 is TGTGCCAGCAGCTGGGAACAGGGGACCTACTACGAGCAGTACTTC.